Shown below are 7 T cell receptor beta chains from a single sample sequenced in a study of OX40 agonist ivuxolimab in advanced cancers. Generated by immunoSEQ multiplex PCR, the TCRdb table keeps only in-frame clones and is missing some. The sample consists of some 73,000 clones, 85% to 90% of them appearing once. The specimen was CD4+ or CD8+ T cells sorted from blood, collected in a trial of the OX40 agonist ivuxolimab. The source of these receptors is an adult with an advanced solid tumor such as melanoma, head and neck, liver or kidney cancer.

V gene TRBV5-1 combines with J gene TRBJ2-3; possibly TRBD1 for D (11 bases). Germline CDR1 SGHRS, CDR2 YFSETQ. Trimming shortened V by 6 bases and J by 4 bases, and 30 bases separated the two germline ends. CDR3 length: 19 amino acids. The CDR3 bases are TGCGCCAGCACCCCCAGGGACAGGGGGTTAGCGGGAGGATCAGATACGCAGTATTTT. Amino acid sequence: CASTPRDRGLAGGSDTQYF.

The V gene is TRBV28, the J gene TRBJ2-7; D is uncertain. The V end was cut by 3 bases, the J end by 2 bases, with 8 bases between. Germline values: CDR1 MDHEN, CDR2 SYDVKM. The CDR3 runs to 13 residues. CDR3 nucleotides: TGTGCCAGCAGTTTTGGTACGACCTACGAGCAGTACTTC. Protein product: CASSFGTTYEQYF.

The V call is TRBV5-4, the J call TRBJ2-2; a weak D match, TRBD1 (7 bases). The V end lost 2 bases, the J end lost 7 bases, and 12 bases lay between the germline ends. Germline V gene data show CDR1 as SGHNT and CDR2 as YYREEE (reference sequence). The CDR3 is 14 amino acids. The CDR3 DNA follows: TGTGCCAGCAGCTTCCAGGGGGGCGGCGGGGAGCTGTTTTTT. Its protein product is CASSFQGGGGELFF.

The chain carries TRBV6-5 and TRBJ2-1; tentative D call: TRBD2 (6 bases). The CDR3 runs 14 residues. Germline-derived CDR1 and CDR2 are MNHEY and SVGAGI. Trimming left V 5 bases short and J 3 bases short, with 11 bases between. The DNA of the CDR3 is TGTGCCAGCAGTGGCATCGGGGGCTACAATGAGCAGTTCTTC. Its protein is CASSGIGGYNEQFF.

The V and J genes are TRBV28 and TRBJ1-5; TRBD1 matches 9 bases. This CDR3 is 15 amino acids long. Germline trimming cut 3 bases from V and 6 bases from J; bases unmatched to any gene: 6. Germline V gene lookup returns CDR1 MDHEN and CDR2 SYDVKM. CDR3 bases: TGTGCCAGCAGTTTTTTCCGACAGGGGGGTCAGCCCCAGCATTTT. As protein: CASSFFRQGGQPQHF.

The CDR3, as DNA: TGTGCCAGCACCGCGGGGCCGGTGACCGGGGAGCTGTTTTTT. Translating gives CASTAGPVTGELFF. The chain uses TRBV6-5 and TRBJ2-2; weak D call: TRBD2 (6 bases). V lost 7 bases to trimming and J lost 5 bases, with 14 bases between them. Per the germline V gene, CDR1 is MNHEY and CDR2 is SVGAGI. CDR3 length: 14 amino acids.

V is TRBV7-9 and J is TRBJ2-5, with D tentatively TRBD1 (6 bases). Germline assignment: CDR1 SEHNR and CDR2 FQNEAQ (reference sequence). The CDR3 runs to 17 residues. V lost 1 base and J 2 bases, leaving 17 bases between the germline ends. This CDR3 reads CASSLGRDTGKQETQYF. The CDR3 region has the DNA TGTGCCAGCAGCTTAGGACGGGACACAGGAAAACAAGAGACCCAGTACTTC.